The 24 T cell receptor beta chains below come from one sample, sequenced in a study of blood T cells in healthy people across ages. It was with a sample-barcoded 5' primer and a J-beta primer mix that a second PCR of roughly 7 to 12 cycles was run. From the 5' RACE reads, TCRdb called clonotypes with MiXCR, one entry per CDR3 protein. Of about 830,000 distinct CDR3 sequences listed, about three fifths are singletons. Input material: blood. The receptors were gathered from a man aged 25-45 years in good health.

The rearrangement links TRBV20-1 to TRBJ2-3, with TRBD2 matching 8 bases. CDR1 DFQATT and CDR2 SNEGSKA come from the germline V gene (reference sequence). This CDR3 contains 17 residues. The V and J ends lost 1 base and 0 bases, in that order; junction bases with no gene match: 9. The CDR3 here is CSARVSGVLSSTDTQYF. Here the CDR3 DNA reads TGCAGTGCTAGAGTTAGCGGGGTGTTATCTAGCACAGATACGCAGTATTTT.

This clonotype was picked up one time. The V call is TRBV7-2, the J call TRBJ2-2; D is uncertain. The V gene's germline CDR1 is SGHTA and CDR2 FQGNSA. CDR3 length: 13 residues. The V end lost 5 bases, the J end lost 4 bases, and 8 bases lay between the germline ends. The CDR3 loop reads CASSVHPTGELFF. The CDR3 region has the DNA TGTGCCAGCAGCGTACACCCCACCGGGGAGCTGTTTTTT.

This clonotype was found once. The chain joins TRBV27 to TRBJ1-5, with 7 bases fitting TRBD1. The germline gives CDR1 MNHEY, CDR2 SMNVEV (reference sequence). Losses at the gene ends were 4 bases for V and 4 bases for J; bases not matched to a gene: 4. The CDR3 covers 14 residues. The CDR3 region has the DNA TGTGCCAGCAGTTCCGGGACAGTGAATCAGCCCCAGCATTTT. It specifies CASSSGTVNQPQHF.

This clonotype came up a few times. The V gene is TRBV6-2 or TRBV6-3, the J gene TRBJ2-1; tentative D call: TRBD2 (6 bases). Per germline, CDR1 MNHEY and CDR2 SVGEGT. The germline V and J ends were trimmed by 4 bases and 7 bases, with 14 bases remaining between them. The CDR3 runs 14 residues. The CDR3 sequence: CASSWTAGLNEQFF. The CDR3 DNA sequence: TGTGCCAGCAGTTGGACTGCGGGGTTGAATGAGCAGTTCTTC.

V and J are TRBV10-3 and TRBJ2-3; tentative D call: TRBD2 (5 bases). Germline V gene sequence: CDR1 ENHRY, CDR2 SYGVKD. The CDR3 length is 14 residues. V was trimmed by 6 bases and J by 1 base, leaving 11 bases between them. The CDR3 here is CAISLLDRTDTQYF. The CDR3 DNA reads TGTGCCATCAGCCTACTAGACCGCACAGATACGCAGTATTTT.

The chain links TRBV24-1 to TRBJ2-7; 7 bases line up with TRBD1. Germline V lookup: CDR1 KGHDR, CDR2 SFDVKD. The V segment lost 12 bases and the J segment 1 base; nucleotides outside the gene matches: 5. This CDR3 region has 12 residues. Here the CDR3 reads CAPGQVSYEQYF. The CDR3 bases are TGTGCCCCCGGACAGGTATCCTACGAGCAGTACTTC.

This clonotype was found a few times. A junction boundary mismatches the germline segment, possibly from a read error. The chain carries TRBV7-2 and TRBJ1-2; D is possibly TRBD1 (5 bases). The CDR3 has 14 residues. CDR1 and CDR2 from the germline V gene are SGHTA and FQGNSA. The CDR3 DNA is TGTGCCAGCAGTTTAGCAGGGACTAACTATGGCTACACCTTC. Encoded protein: CASSLAGTNYGYTF.

The genes are TRBV15 and TRBJ2-5; D gene uncertain. Germline V gene lookup returns CDR1 LNHNV and CDR2 YYDKDF (reference sequence). V shed 0 bases and J shed 2 bases, with 10 bases lying between them. The CDR3 spans 15 residues. In nucleotides, the CDR3 is TGTGCCACCAGCAGAGAGCTCCGAGGACAAGAGACCCAGTACTTC. Amino acid sequence: CATSRELRGQETQYF.

This clonotype appeared a few times. This rearrangement joins TRBV4-3 to TRBJ2-1; 7 nucleotides agree with TRBD2. Per germline, CDR1 LGHNA and CDR2 YSLEER. V lost 0 bases and J lost 7; bases outside the gene matches: 12. The CDR3 has 17 residues. The CDR3 DNA reads as TGCGCCAGCAGCCAAGATCCTGGCGGGAGTGAGGGGAATGAGCAGTTCTTC. Translating gives CASSQDPGGSEGNEQFF.

This chain connects TRBV28 to TRBJ2-4; no clear D gene. The better agreement between TRBJ2-7 and the DNA end casts doubt on the J call. This CDR3 is 14 amino acids long. Germline V gene sequence: CDR1 MDHEN, CDR2 SYDVKM. CDR3 in amino acids: CASSRPDILGEQYF. CDR3 nucleotides: TGTGCCAGCAGTCGACCTGATATATTGGGCGAGCAGTACTTC.

This clonotype showed up just a few times. The chain combines TRBV4-2 with TRBJ1-1; TRBD1 is a possible D gene (6 bases). The CDR3 covers 15 residues. V lost 1 base, J lost 0 bases, and 9 bases lay in between. The germline V gene has CDR1 LGHNA and CDR2 YNFKEQ. CDR3 sequence (DNA): TGTGCCAGCAGCCAAGTCGGACAGCTGAACACTGAAGCTTTCTTT. This gives the protein CASSQVGQLNTEAFF.

This clonotype has more than one count but fewer than ten. The junction does not match germline at one end; this may be a read error. The chain uses TRBV27 and TRBJ2-1; D is perhaps TRBD2 (6 bases). The length of the CDR3 is 15 residues. In germline, CDR1 is MNHEY, CDR2 SMNVEV (reference sequence). The DNA for the CDR3 is TGTGCCAGCAGCCTCCCGGGAGACCTGTACAAGGAGCAGTTCTTC. Protein: CASSLPGDLYKEQFF.

There are a few counts of this clonotype. The rearrangement joins TRBV29-1 to TRBJ2-5, with D perhaps TRBD2 (6 bases). Looked up from germline, CDR1 is SQVTM and CDR2 is ANQGSEA. The CDR3 has 14 residues. The V end lost 1 base, the J end lost 1 base, and 10 bases lay between the germline ends. This chain's CDR3 is CSVEVSGIQETQYF. CDR3 coding DNA: TGCAGCGTTGAAGTTAGCGGTATCCAAGAGACCCAGTACTTC.

V and J are TRBV6-5 and TRBJ2-1, with 9 positions matching TRBD2. Germline values: CDR1 MNHEY, CDR2 SVGAGI. CDR3 length: 15 residues. V shed 6 bases, J shed 8 bases, and the junction held 11 bases outside the gene matches. This CDR3 is CASSPPLAGNHEQFF. CDR3 in DNA: TGTGCCAGCAGCCCCCCACTAGCGGGTAACCATGAGCAGTTCTTC.

This clonotype turned up a few times. The chain has TRBV20-1 and TRBJ2-6; D not certain. V dropped 5 bases and J dropped 0 bases, with 8 bases sitting between them. Looked up from germline, CDR1 is DFQATT and CDR2 is SNEGSKA (reference sequence). The length of the CDR3 is 14 residues. CDR3: CSAPWSSGANVLTF. CDR3 nucleotide sequence: TGCAGTGCTCCTTGGAGCTCTGGGGCCAACGTCCTGACTTTC.

This clonotype was found many times. J is TRBJ2-1 and V is TRBV18, with D perhaps assigned TRBD1 or TRBD2 (5 bases each). V lost 3 bases to trimming and J lost 6 bases, with 15 bases between them. Looked up from germline, CDR1 is KGHSH and CDR2 is LQKENI. The CDR3 runs to 15 residues. The CDR3 DNA follows: TGTGCCAGCTCACCCCCGGGGCTCTACGGCAATGAGCAGTTCTTC. It encodes CASSPPGLYGNEQFF.

The V gene is TRBV20-1, the J gene TRBJ1-2; tentatively, D is TRBD1 (5 bases). The ends were cut back, 6 bases at V and 6 bases at J, with 14 bases in the middle. CDR3 length: 12 amino acids. The germline V gene encodes CDR1 DFQATT and CDR2 SNEGSKA (reference sequence). The CDR3 DNA reads TGCAGTGCGATCGGGGGGGTTGATGGCTACACCTTC. Translation: CSAIGGVDGYTF.

The chain couples TRBV19 to TRBJ2-1; 10 bases match TRBD2. The CDR3 has 16 amino acids. Germline V gives CDR1 LNHDA, CDR2 SQIVND (reference sequence). The trim removed 5 bases at V and 5 bases at J, leaving 9 bases unmatched. CDR3 in amino acids: CASSLRTSGRNNEQFF. The DNA for the CDR3 is TGTGCCAGTAGTCTCAGGACTAGCGGACGGAACAATGAGCAGTTCTTC.

The CDR3 spells CASSSLRLSNQPQHF. CDR3 nucleotides: TGTGCCAGCAGTTCGCTTAGGCTTAGCAATCAGCCCCAGCATTTT. The chain recombines TRBV6-2 or TRBV6-3 with TRBJ1-5, with D hard to call. This CDR3 is 15 amino acids long. Germline CDR1 and CDR2: MNHEY and SVGEGT. Trimming stripped 4 bases from V and 0 bases from J, with 10 bases between.

The chain employs TRBV6-5 and TRBJ1-2; 7 bases are a match to TRBD1. This CDR3 comprises 17 residues. J was trimmed by 4 bases and V by 4 bases; bases with no gene match: 15. Germline V gene lookup returns CDR1 MNHEY and CDR2 SVGAGI. CDR3 sequence (DNA): TGTGCCAGCAGTTCGCTGGGGGACAGCTTGACTTTCTATGGCTACACCTTC. Protein sequence: CASSSLGDSLTFYGYTF.

This clonotype was counted once. The DNA for the CDR3 is TGTGCCAGCAGTTACGCACAGGATCCGGTGACCCAGTACTTC. Residues: CASSYAQDPVTQYF. The chain has TRBV6-6 and TRBJ2-5; a weak D match, TRBD1 (5 bases). The germline CDR1 and CDR2 sequences are MNHNY and SVGAGI (reference sequence). V dropped 2 bases and J dropped 7 bases, with 14 bases sitting between them. This CDR3 region has 14 residues.

The V gene is TRBV9, the J gene TRBJ2-1; 8 nucleotides agree with TRBD2. The V gene end was trimmed by 0 bases and the J gene end by 4 bases; junction bases not matched to a gene: 6. CDR1 is SGDLS, CDR2 YYNGEE, per germline. The CDR3 covers 16 residues. CDR3 DNA: TGTGCCAGCAGCGTAGTACAGGTAGCGGGGTACAATGAGCAGTTCTTC. This sequence encodes CASSVVQVAGYNEQFF. The variable domain in full, completed from reference TRBV9 and TRBJ2-1, reads DSGVTQTPKHLITATGQRVTLRCSPRSGDLSVYWYQQSLDQGLQFLIQYYNGEERAKGNILERFSAQQFPDLHSELNLSSLELGDSALYFCASSVVQVAGYNEQFFGPGTRLTVL.

The rearrangement links TRBV7-2 to TRBJ2-2, with D perhaps matching TRBD2 (7 bases). Germline V gene lookup returns CDR1 SGHTA and CDR2 FQGNSA. The V gene lost 5 bases and the J gene lost 3 bases, with 10 bases spanning the gap. The CDR3 spans 14 residues. The DNA for the CDR3 is TGTGCCAGCAGCACGGGGGGCTACACCGGGGAGCTGTTTTTT. Protein product: CASSTGGYTGELFF.

The DNA for the CDR3 is TGCAGTGCTACCGAGGGGGGCAGCTCCTACAATGAGCAGTTCTTC. Translation: CSATEGGSSYNEQFF. The chain combines TRBV20-1 with TRBJ2-1; perhaps D is TRBD1 or TRBD2 (6 bases each). Trimming took 4 bases from V and 0 from J, leaving 13 bases between them. Germline V gene sequence: CDR1 DFQATT, CDR2 SNEGSKA (reference sequence). The CDR3 runs to 15 residues.